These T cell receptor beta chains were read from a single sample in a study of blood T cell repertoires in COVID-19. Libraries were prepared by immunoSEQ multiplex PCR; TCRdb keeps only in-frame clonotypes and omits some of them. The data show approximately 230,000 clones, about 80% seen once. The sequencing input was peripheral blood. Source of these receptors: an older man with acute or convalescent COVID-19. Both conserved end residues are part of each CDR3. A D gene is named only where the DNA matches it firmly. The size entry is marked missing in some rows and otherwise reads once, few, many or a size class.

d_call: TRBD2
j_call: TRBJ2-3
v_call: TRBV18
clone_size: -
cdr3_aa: CASSPSGTSGGLRTDTQYF
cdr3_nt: TGTGCCAGCTCACCATCCGGGACTAGCGGCGGTTTACGGACAGATACGCAGTATTTT

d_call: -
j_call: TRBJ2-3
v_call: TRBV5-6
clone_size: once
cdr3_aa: CASSSTLRSTDTQYF
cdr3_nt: TGTGCCAGCAGCTCCACTCTCCGGAGCACAGATACGCAGTATTTT

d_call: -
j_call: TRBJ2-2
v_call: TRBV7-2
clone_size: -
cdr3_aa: CASSLQGTGELFF
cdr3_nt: TGTGCCAGCAGTCTACAGGGAACCGGGGAGCTGTTTTTT

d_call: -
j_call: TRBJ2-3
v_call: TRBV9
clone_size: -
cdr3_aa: CASSLTLSTDTQYF
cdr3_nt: TGTGCCAGCAGCCTAACGCTAAGCACAGATACGCAGTATTTT

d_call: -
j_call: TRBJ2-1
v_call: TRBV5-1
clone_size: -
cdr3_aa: CASNPGAGAPFNEQFF
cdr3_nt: TGCGCCAGCAACCCAGGGGCGGGGGCCCCCTTCAATGAGCAGTTCTTC

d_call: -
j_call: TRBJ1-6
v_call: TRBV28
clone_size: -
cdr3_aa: CASSLGGRDNSPLHF
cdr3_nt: TGTGCCAGCAGTTTGGGGGGACGGGATAATTCACCCCTCCACTTT

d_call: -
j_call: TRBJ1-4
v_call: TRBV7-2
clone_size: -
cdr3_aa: CASSIGGRREEKLFF
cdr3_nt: TGTGCCAGCAGCATAGGGGGGAGGAGAGAAGAAAAACTGTTTTTT

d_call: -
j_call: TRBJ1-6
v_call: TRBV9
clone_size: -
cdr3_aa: CASSGSAASYNSPLHF
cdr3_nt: TGTGCCAGCAGCGGGAGCGCGGCCTCCTATAATTCACCCCTCCACTTT

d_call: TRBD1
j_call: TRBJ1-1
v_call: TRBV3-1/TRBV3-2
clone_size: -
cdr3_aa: CASSQGHGTGEAFF
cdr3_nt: TGTGCCAGCAGCCAGGGACACGGGACAGGGGAAGCTTTCTTT

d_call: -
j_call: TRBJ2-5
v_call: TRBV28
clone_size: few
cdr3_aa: CASSFPGEETQYF
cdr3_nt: TGTGCCAGCAGTTTTCCGGGGGAGGAGACCCAGTACTTC

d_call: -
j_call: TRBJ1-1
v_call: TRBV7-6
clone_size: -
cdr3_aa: CASSPGTRNTEAFF
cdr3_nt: TGTGCCAGCAGTCCCGGGACACGGAACACTGAAGCTTTCTTT

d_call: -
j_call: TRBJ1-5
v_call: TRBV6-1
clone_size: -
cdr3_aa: CASSGKGQIGRRQPQHF
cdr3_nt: TGTGCCAGCAGTGGAAAGGGGCAGATCGGTCGTCGACAGCCCCAGCATTTT

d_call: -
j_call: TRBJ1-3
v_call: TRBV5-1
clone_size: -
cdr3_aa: CASSLVGRTAGNTIYF
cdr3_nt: TGCGCCAGCAGCTTGGTGGGCAGGACAGCAGGAAACACCATATATTTT

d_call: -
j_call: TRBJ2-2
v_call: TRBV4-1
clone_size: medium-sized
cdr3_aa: CASSQGILIARTGELFF
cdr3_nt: TGCGCCAGCAGCCAAGGAATCCTTATCGCTCGGACCGGGGAGCTGTTTTTT

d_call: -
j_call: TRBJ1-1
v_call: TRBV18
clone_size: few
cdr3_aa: CASSGPEDRTRAFF
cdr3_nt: TGTGCCAGCTCAGGCCCAGAAGACAGGACGCGAGCTTTCTTT